This TCR beta chain was captured by sequencing in a study of blood T cell repertoires in COVID-19. Study in general: The United States, Italy and Spain supplied acute and convalescent COVID-19 samples.

Under the authors' procedure: Amplification from reference gene primers served as the basis for estimated nucleated cell counts. TCRdb's copy holds only in-frame clones and misses some; the assay was immunoSEQ multiplex PCR. The V and J calls and the clone size are those of that table, but D and trimming were determined from the DNA. The table has 140,000 or so clones, about three quarters seen once. The CDR3 has 15 residues. The germline CDR1 and CDR2 sequences are SNHLY and FYNNEI. The ends were cut back, 4 bases at V and 9 bases at J, with 19 bases in the middle. Sequenced sample: peripheral blood. This chain links TRBV2 with TRBJ2-1; TRBD1 is a possible D gene (5 bases). The TCR comes from an older woman with acute or convalescent COVID-19. As DNA, the CDR3 is TGTGCCAGCAGTGCGCAGGGAATGGTTTATAGTGAGCAGTTCTTC. This codes for CASSAQGMVYSEQFF.